The subject of this entry is one T cell receptor beta chain. The target antigen is unknown. Germline V gene data show CDR1 as SGHVS and CDR2 as FQNEAQ. CDR3 length equals 13 residues. The V end was cut by 2 bases, the J end by 4 bases, with 6 bases between. The study ran its PCR with 60 Vbeta and 13 Jbeta primers. Assay used: immunoSEQ multiplex PCR; TCRdb lists only in-frame clones, some missing. This table has about 190,000 clones, around 84% appearing once. These data belong to a study of cytomegalovirus exposure and HLA in healthy donors. Study-wide points: Most TCR sequences were seen very rarely across donors, but some public TCRs occurred in many.

What was sequenced was PBMCs. The chain combines TRBV7-8 with TRBJ1-5; D may be TRBD1 (5 bases). The receptor's source is a woman younger than 30 in good health and CMV-seronegative. As DNA, the CDR3 is TGTGCCAGCAGCTTACCAGGGAATCAGCCCCAGCATTTT. This codes for CASSLPGNQPQHF.